The 29 T cell receptor beta chains below were found in one sample sequenced in a study of blood T cell repertoires in COVID-19. Clones were sequenced by immunoSEQ multiplex PCR, and TCRdb holds only the in-frame ones, with some missing. The top ten clones hold over 9% of a sample with about 86,000 clones, around 85% of them seen once. The sample comprised peripheral blood. Receptors originate from a man aged 65 to 85 with acute or convalescent COVID-19.

The V gene is TRBV3-1 (or the pseudogene TRBV3-2), the J gene TRBJ1-1, with 10 bases matching TRBD1. CDR3 length equals 14 residues. J lost 5 bases, V lost 3 bases, and 3 bases had no gene match. Per the germline V gene, CDR1 is LGHDT and CDR2 is YNNKEL (reference sequence). The CDR3 DNA sequence: TGTGCCAGCAGCCAGAGGGACAGGGGAACTGAAGCTTTCTTT. Protein sequence: CASSQRDRGTEAFF.

CDR3 DNA sequence: TGTGCCAGCAGCTTAGAAAGGGGGCGACAGGGGGCCTACAATGAGCAGTTCTTC. Amino acids: CASSLERGRQGAYNEQFF. The chain combines TRBV11-2 with TRBJ2-1; TRBD1 matches at 9 bases. V lost 0 bases and J lost 2; bases outside the gene matches: 8. The CDR3 has 18 residues. The germline V gene encodes CDR1 SGHAT and CDR2 FQNNGV. The full variable domain, completed using reference TRBV11-2 and TRBJ2-1, is EAGVAQSPRYKIIEKRQSVAFWCNPISGHATLYWYQQILGQGPKLLIQFQNNGVVDDSQLPKDRFSAERLKGVDSTLKIQPAKLEDSAVYLCASSLERGRQGAYNEQFFGPGTRLTVL.

The chain links TRBV6-1 to TRBJ1-6, with TRBD1 matching over 7 bases. The V segment lost 0 bases and the J segment 11 bases; nucleotides outside the gene matches: 4. The CDR3 is 14 residues long. Germline V lookup: CDR1 MNHNS, CDR2 SASEGT. The CDR3 loop is CASSEAYRGTPLHF. CDR3 in DNA: TGTGCCAGCAGTGAAGCCTACAGGGGCACACCCCTCCACTTT.

The V and J genes are TRBV27 and TRBJ2-7, with D unresolved. The CDR3 consists of 14 residues. V gave up 6 bases and J gave up 2 bases, with 14 bases separating them. Per germline, CDR1 MNHEY and CDR2 SMNVEV (reference sequence). The CDR3 nucleotides are TGTGCCAGCAGCCCAAACGGTAACCCCTACGAGCAGTACTTC. This codes for CASSPNGNPYEQYF.

The sample holds a few counts of this clone. This chain joins TRBV11-2 and TRBJ2-3, with TRBD2 identical over 15 bases. Germline values: CDR1 SGHAT, CDR2 FQNNGV. Trimming cost V 5 bases and J 1 base; bases outside gene matches: 7. This CDR3 comprises 18 residues. CDR3: CASSDRTSGGAGTDTQYF. Written as DNA, the CDR3 is TGTGCCAGCAGCGATCGGACTAGCGGGGGGGCCGGCACAGATACGCAGTATTTT.

This clone was detected only a few times. The V call is TRBV7-8, the J call TRBJ2-7, with 8 bases identical to TRBD1. The CDR3 has 16 residues. CDR1 is SGHVS, CDR2 FQNEAQ, per germline. V was pared by 5 bases and J by 3 bases, with 12 bases of the junction left unmatched. In DNA, the CDR3 is TGTGCCAGCAGCCTATATACCGGGACAGGTGACTACGAGCAGTACTTC. Protein product: CASSLYTGTGDYEQYF.

The chain carries TRBV19 and TRBJ1-5, with D hard to call. The V and J ends lost 1 base and 7 bases respectively, with 8 bases between them. The germline gives CDR1 LNHDA, CDR2 SQIVND (reference sequence). The CDR3 extends over 13 amino acids. The CDR3 spells CASSIGGRQPQHF. CDR3 bases: TGTGCCAGTAGTATAGGTGGGAGGCAGCCCCAGCATTTT.

This clone was recorded once. This chain uses TRBV7-3 with TRBJ2-1; 9 positions agree with TRBD2. The germline gives CDR1 SGHTA, CDR2 FQGTGA. The J segment lost 8 bases and the V segment lost 5 bases, leaving 10 bases of the junction unmatched. The CDR3 has 15 residues. The CDR3 DNA reads TGTGCCAGCAGCCAACCCGTAGCGGGGGTCGATGAGCAGTTCTTC. Its protein is CASSQPVAGVDEQFF.

The J gene is TRBJ1-5, the V gene TRBV4-1, with 7 bases fitting TRBD1. CDR3 size: 15 residues. V dropped 2 bases and J dropped 4; count of bases not matched to a gene: 5. Per germline, CDR1 MGHRA and CDR2 YSYEKL. Here the CDR3 DNA reads TGCGCCAGCAGCCAATCGGGACAGAGAAATCAGCCCCAGCATTTT. As protein: CASSQSGQRNQPQHF.

J is TRBJ1-4 and V is TRBV5-6; D uncertain. In germline, CDR1 is SGHDT, CDR2 YYEEEE. Trimming took 2 bases from V and 7 from J, leaving 12 bases between them. The CDR3 consists of 14 residues. Here the CDR3 DNA reads TGTGCCAGCAGCTTAAAATTGAGAGGTGAAAAACTGTTTTTT. Protein: CASSLKLRGEKLFF.

The chain combines TRBV7-2 with TRBJ1-2; weak D call: TRBD1 (5 bases). Germline V gene lookup returns CDR1 SGHTA and CDR2 FQGNSA. The CDR3 has 12 amino acids. Trimming pared 5 bases from V and 8 bases from J, leaving 12 bases between. The CDR3 DNA reads as TGTGCCAGCAGCCCCCCCCGGGGGGGCTACACCTTC. The encoded protein is CASSPPRGGYTF.

V gene TRBV3-1 (or the pseudogene TRBV3-2) combines with J gene TRBJ1-6, with 9 bases lining up with TRBD1. The germline gives CDR1 LGHDT, CDR2 YNNKEL (reference sequence). Trimming removed 4 bases from V and 6 bases from J; junction bases left unmatched: 10. The CDR3 runs to 17 residues. The CDR3 sequence is CASSLTGGAGFNSPLHF. CDR3 sequence (DNA): TGTGCCAGCAGCCTCACAGGGGGCGCAGGATTTAATTCACCCCTCCACTTT.

This clone was observed a single time. The chain carries TRBV3-1 (or the pseudogene TRBV3-2) and TRBJ1-2; D is unclear. The V end was cut by 1 base, the J end by 5 bases, with 5 bases between. CDR3 size: 12 residues. Germline assignment: CDR1 LGHDT and CDR2 YNNKEL (reference sequence). The CDR3 coding sequence is TGTGCCAGCAGCCAAGGTCTGTATGGCTACACCTTC. This translates into CASSQGLYGYTF.

The chain is built from TRBV28 and TRBJ1-5; tentative D call: TRBD1 (6 bases). V was pared by 2 bases and J by 1 base, with 21 bases between. The germline gives CDR1 MDHEN, CDR2 SYDVKM. This CDR3 has 19 residues. The CDR3 DNA follows: TGTGCCAGCAGTTTAAGTGACCTCGCTACAGGGTGGAGCAATCAGCCCCAGCATTTT. This codes for CASSLSDLATGWSNQPQHF.

This clone came up a few times. This chain connects TRBV6-5 to TRBJ2-3, with D hard to call. Trimming removed 4 bases at V and 4 bases at J, with 6 bases between. The CDR3 has 12 amino acids. Germline lookup yields CDR1 MNHEY and CDR2 SVGAGI. CDR3 sequence reads: CASSSRPDTQYF. The CDR3 coding sequence is TGTGCCAGCAGTTCCAGGCCAGATACGCAGTATTTT.

The chain joins TRBV4-1 to TRBJ1-5, with a possible D match to TRBD1 (6 bases). CDR1 MGHRA and CDR2 YSYEKL come from the germline V gene. Trimming pared 4 bases from V and 5 bases from J, leaving 12 bases between. The CDR3 runs 14 residues. CDR3 sequence (DNA): TGCGCCAGCAGCCCACAGGGTGGCTATCAGCCCCAGCATTTT. It yields the protein CASSPQGGYQPQHF.

V is TRBV13 and J is TRBJ2-2, with 7 bases that match TRBD2. From germline, CDR1 is PRHDT and CDR2 FYEKMQ (reference sequence). The J segment lost 3 bases and the V segment lost 6 bases, leaving 7 bases of the junction unmatched. The CDR3 consists of 15 residues. The CDR3 loop reads CASSQRAGYTGELFF. The CDR3 nucleotides are TGTGCCAGCAGTCAAAGAGCGGGGTACACCGGGGAGCTGTTTTTT.

CDR3 sequence: CASSEALLAGRSYEQYF. CDR3 sequence (DNA): TGTGCCAGCAGTGAAGCGCTTCTGGCGGGGCGATCCTACGAGCAGTACTTC. This chain connects TRBV2 to TRBJ2-7; D might be TRBD2 (6 bases). The CDR3 loop spans 17 amino acids. The V end lost 0 bases, the J end lost 1 base, and 16 bases lay between the germline ends. CDR1 is SNHLY, CDR2 FYNNEI, per germline.

This clone was seen only a few times. The V and J genes are TRBV19 and TRBJ1-5; D is possibly TRBD1 (5 bases). The CDR3 sequence is 15 residues long. Trimming removed 3 bases at V and 5 bases at J, with 14 bases between. Germline V CDR1 and CDR2: LNHDA, SQIVND (reference sequence). CDR3 in DNA: TGTGCCAGTAGTATCGGGACGGAGGGGCATCAGCCCCAGCATTTT. As protein: CASSIGTEGHQPQHF.

V and J are TRBV6-2 or TRBV6-3 and TRBJ2-4, with 12 bases matching TRBD2. Germline V gene data show CDR1 as MNHEY and CDR2 as SVGEGT. This CDR3 comprises 12 residues. V lost 5 bases and J lost 16; bases outside the gene matches: 6. The CDR3 nucleotides are TGTGCCAGCAGTCCACTAGCGGGGGGTAATTACTTC. It specifies CASSPLAGGNYF.

This clone was seen a handful of times. The V gene is TRBV7-8, the J gene TRBJ1-1; unclear D gene. Germline V CDR1 and CDR2: SGHVS, FQNEAQ. There are 14 residues in the CDR3. Trimming removed 0 bases at V and 3 bases at J, with 8 bases between. The CDR3 reads CASSLAPGYTEAFF. In DNA form, the CDR3 reads TGTGCCAGCAGCTTAGCCCCCGGTTACACTGAAGCTTTCTTT. The full variable domain, with the rest looked up from reference TRBV7-8 and TRBJ1-1, is GAGVSQSPRYKVAKRGQDVALRCDPISGHVSLFWYQQALGQGPEFLTYFQNEAQLDKSGLPSDRFFAERPEGSVSTLKIQRTQQEDSAVYLCASSLAPGYTEAFFGQGTRLTVV.

The rearrangement uses TRBV27 and TRBJ1-4; D uncertain. The CDR3 contains 15 residues. Germline loops: CDR1 MNHEY, CDR2 SMNVEV (reference sequence). Between the trimmed V and J ends, which lost 5 bases and 8 bases, there was a span of 18 bases. The CDR3 sequence is CASSRSGIVREKLFF. DNA for the CDR3: TGTGCCAGCAGTCGATCCGGGATTGTAAGGGAAAAACTGTTTTTT. Full variable domain (outside the CDR3, taken from reference TRBV27 and TRBJ1-4): EAQVTQNPRYLITVTGKKLTVTCSQNMNHEYMSWYRQDPGLGLRQIYYSMNVEVTDKGDVPEGYKVSRKEKRNFPLILESPSPNQTSLYFCASSRSGIVREKLFFGSGTQLSVL.

J is TRBJ2-1 and V is TRBV28, with D possibly TRBD1 on 6 matching bases. Trimming cost V 5 bases and J 10 bases, with 12 bases left between them. Germline V gene data show CDR1 as MDHEN and CDR2 as SYDVKM. There are 12 residues in the CDR3. The CDR3 nucleotides read TGTGCCAGCAGTCTGGGGACATCCGAGCAGTTCTTC. Protein: CASSLGTSEQFF.

This clone was seen a few times. The chain links TRBV5-1 to TRBJ1-3, with TRBD1 as a possible D gene (5 bases). The CDR3 length is 15 residues. Germline-derived CDR1 and CDR2 are SGHRS and YFSETQ. The germline V and J ends were trimmed by 4 bases and 2 bases, with 13 bases remaining between them. For the CDR3, the DNA is TGCGCCAGCAGCGTGCAGGGAGGAGCTGGAAACACCATATATTTT. This codes for CASSVQGGAGNTIYF.

The chain is built from TRBV5-1 and TRBJ1-1; the match to TRBD1 covers 8 bases. In germline, CDR1 is SGHRS, CDR2 YFSETQ. V dropped 4 bases and J dropped 1; count of bases not matched to a gene: 9. The CDR3 contains 16 residues. CDR3 loop: CASSASDRDGNTEAFF. Written as DNA, the CDR3 is TGCGCCAGCAGCGCCTCGGACAGGGATGGGAACACTGAAGCTTTCTTT.

J is TRBJ2-1 and V is TRBV4-2, with 11 bases identical to TRBD2. Germline V gene lookup returns CDR1 LGHNA and CDR2 YNFKEQ. The length of the CDR3 is 16 residues. The ends lost 1 base at V and 4 bases at J; junction bases unmatched: 3. This chain's CDR3 is CASSQGTSGSYNEQFF. In nucleotides, the CDR3 is TGTGCCAGCAGCCAAGGGACTAGCGGGTCTTACAATGAGCAGTTCTTC.

The chain employs TRBV2 and TRBJ2-3, with 7 bases lining up with TRBD1. Losses at the gene ends were 6 bases for V and 3 bases for J; bases not matched to a gene: 12. Germline loops: CDR1 SNHLY, CDR2 FYNNEI. The CDR3 totals 16 residues. CDR3 nucleotide sequence: TGTGCCAGCAGCGGGCCAGGGGGTCAAGGGACAGATACGCAGTATTTT. This gives the protein CASSGPGGQGTDTQYF.

The V call is TRBV6-2 or TRBV6-3, the J call TRBJ1-5; no reliable D call. CDR3 length: 14 residues. The germline CDR1 and CDR2 sequences are MNHEY and SVGEGT. The V gene lost 4 bases and the J gene lost 4 bases, with 11 bases spanning the gap. Written as DNA, the CDR3 is TGTGCCAGCAGTTCCGGTCTCCCAAATCAGCCCCAGCATTTT. Its translation is CASSSGLPNQPQHF.

The table lists this clone with a few counts. The chain couples TRBV19 to TRBJ1-4; D may be TRBD1 (6 bases). V dropped 6 bases and J dropped 3 bases, with 17 bases sitting between them. Germline V lookup: CDR1 LNHDA, CDR2 SQIVND (reference sequence). The CDR3 length is 16 residues. In nucleotides, the CDR3 is TGTGCCAGTAGCGAAGGGGGAGGGGGACCTAATGAAAAACTGTTTTTT. It is translated as CASSEGGGGPNEKLFF. The full variable domain, its missing parts supplied by reference TRBV19 and TRBJ1-4, is DGGITQSPKYLFRKEGQNVTLSCEQNLNHDAMYWYRQDPGQGLRLIYYSQIVNDFQKGDIAEGYSVSREKKESFPLTVTSAQKNPTAFYLCASSEGGGGPNEKLFFGSGTQLSVL.